This T cell receptor beta chain was documented in a study of T-cell reconstitution after alpha-beta-depleted transplantation in children. Study results and caveats: Approximately two months post-transplant, alpha-beta T cells reportedly originated from several hundred expanded graft clones.

A library of TCRbeta sequences, prepared with unique molecular identifiers, was generated. TCRdb used MiXCR to reprocess the PCR reads, holding one entry per CDR3 protein. The sample has around 580,000 distinct CDR3 sequences; around 27% are singletons. This clonotype has a handful of counts. What it binds is not known. Sequencing was performed on PBMCs, taken before TCRalphabeta/CD19-depleted stem cell transplant. The sequence was obtained from a boy under two years old with Wiskott-Aldrich syndrome, due to receive a stem cell transplant.

As DNA, the CDR3 is TGTGCCAGCAGCTTAGGGGCAGGTTTTTACGAGCAGTACTTC. Protein sequence: CASSLGAGFYEQYF. This chain uses TRBV7-2 with TRBJ2-7; D is ambiguous. CDR3 size: 14 residues. Germline V gene lookup returns CDR1 SGHTA and CDR2 FQGNSA. Trimming removed 1 base from V and 4 bases from J, with 11 bases in between.